The 25 T cell receptor beta chains reported below all come from one sample, sequenced in a study of cytomegalovirus exposure and HLA in healthy donors. With 60 Vbeta and 13 Jbeta primers, the PCR was carried out. The repertoire was sequenced with immunoSEQ multiplex PCR; TCRdb's copy has only in-frame clones and lacks some. The table lists about 110,000 clones, about 70% of them singletons, with approximately 3% in the top ten. Sequenced input: PBMCs. These receptors originate from a young man in good health and CMV-seronegative.

The CDR3 nucleotides are TGTGCCAGCAGTGAAGCGACAACAGCTGAAAAACTGTTTTTT. Residues: CASSEATTAEKLFF. The rearrangement uses TRBV2 and TRBJ1-4, with D uncertain. The CDR3 has 14 residues. Germline values: CDR1 SNHLY, CDR2 FYNNEI. Trimming pared 0 bases from V and 7 bases from J, leaving 9 bases between.

The V and J genes are TRBV5-1 and TRBJ2-1; TRBD2 matches 11 bases. Trimming took 4 bases from V and 4 from J; bases not matched to a gene: 1. The germline V gene encodes CDR1 SGHRS and CDR2 YFSETQ. The CDR3 consists of 14 residues. This CDR3 reads CASSRLAGYNEQFF. The CDR3 DNA reads TGCGCCAGCAGCCGACTAGCGGGATACAATGAGCAGTTCTTC.

This CDR3 reads CASSHTSPARHNEQFF. CDR3 bases: TGTGCCAGCTCCCATACCTCCCCAGCGCGGCACAATGAGCAGTTCTTC. The chain links TRBV18 to TRBJ2-1; D gene uncertain. CDR3 length: 16 amino acids. The V and J ends lost 6 bases and 5 bases respectively, with 20 bases between them. Germline V CDR1 and CDR2: KGHSH, LQKENI.

V and J are TRBV4-1 and TRBJ2-1, with 9 nucleotides matching TRBD2. CDR3 length: 18 residues. Germline V gives CDR1 MGHRA, CDR2 YSYEKL. With V trimmed by 0 bases and J by 2 bases, 8 bases remained unmatched. CDR3 protein: CASSQDPPASGTYNEQFF. The DNA of the CDR3 is TGCGCCAGCAGCCAAGATCCCCCGGCTAGCGGGACCTACAATGAGCAGTTCTTC.

The chain uses TRBV2 and TRBJ2-6; unclear D gene. The germline CDR1 and CDR2 sequences are SNHLY and FYNNEI. CDR3 length equals 16 residues. V was clipped by 1 base and J by 0 bases, with 7 bases between them. CDR3 sequence (DNA): TGTGCCAGCAGTGAAGGTCACATCTCTGGGGCCAACGTCCTGACTTTC. Amino acid sequence: CASSEGHISGANVLTF.

Only one count was recorded for this clone. The rearrangement uses TRBV6-4 and TRBJ2-1; the match to TRBD1 covers 7 bases. Trimming took 4 bases from V and 0 from J; bases not matched to a gene: 3. This CDR3 is 15 amino acids long. Germline loops: CDR1 MRHNA, CDR2 SNTAGT. The CDR3 protein is CASSVAGGSYNEQFF. Written as DNA, the CDR3 is TGTGCCAGCAGTGTGGCAGGGGGCTCCTACAATGAGCAGTTCTTC.

The V call is TRBV11-2, the J call TRBJ2-1; 13 nucleotides align to TRBD2. The CDR3 is 17 amino acids. CDR1 SGHAT and CDR2 FQNNGV come from the germline V gene. The ends lost 4 bases at V and 9 bases at J; junction bases unmatched: 12. The CDR3 protein is CASSSRGGTSGKREQFF. CDR3 DNA: TGTGCCAGCAGCTCACGCGGGGGGACTAGCGGGAAGCGTGAGCAGTTCTTC.

J is TRBJ2-5 and V is TRBV2; 8 nucleotides align to TRBD2. CDR3 length: 15 residues. The germline V gene has CDR1 SNHLY and CDR2 FYNNEI. Unmatched junction bases numbered 13, after V lost 1 base and J lost 12 bases. CDR3 residues: CASSEGGTRTRGEYF. In DNA, the CDR3 is TGTGCCAGCAGTGAAGGTGGGACTAGGACTAGAGGGGAGTACTTC.

In its sample, this clone was seen once. The V and J genes are TRBV10-1 and TRBJ1-2, with 9 bases identical to TRBD1. The ends lost 10 bases at V and 3 bases at J; junction bases unmatched: 6. The germline gives CDR1 WNHNN, CDR2 SYGVQD (reference sequence). The CDR3 has 13 residues. The chain's CDR3 is CATKDRGDYGYTF. The CDR3 nucleotides are TGCGCCACCAAGGACAGGGGCGACTATGGCTACACCTTC.

The gene calls are TRBV20-1 and TRBJ1-1; D uncertain. The CDR3 length is 11 residues. Germline CDR1 is DFQATT and CDR2 is SNEGSKA (reference sequence). V gave up 3 bases and J gave up 7 bases, with 9 bases separating them. CDR3 DNA: TGCAGTGCTAGCTCGGGTCTTGAAGCTTTCTTT. It encodes CSASSGLEAFF.

The genes are TRBV9 and TRBJ2-2, with 10 bases that match TRBD2. This CDR3 is 16 amino acids long. Trimming cost V 5 bases and J 4 bases; bases outside gene matches: 8. CDR1 is SGDLS and CDR2 is YYNGEE in the germline V gene. CDR3 nucleotides: TGTGCCAGCAGTGTCACTAGCGGGACCTTCACCGGGGAGCTGTTTTTT. It codes for CASSVTSGTFTGELFF.

The rearrangement joins TRBV7-8 to TRBJ1-5; 9 bases fit TRBD1. In germline, CDR1 is SGHVS, CDR2 FQNEAQ. J was trimmed by 7 bases and V by 4 bases; bases with no gene match: 11. The CDR3 has 16 residues. The CDR3, as DNA: TGTGCCAGCAGCTCGTCAATCCGGGACAGGGTACAGCCCCAGCATTTT. Residues: CASSSSIRDRVQPQHF.

This clone was recorded only once. The chain combines TRBV5-6 with TRBJ1-4; D gene uncertain. V lost 2 bases and J lost 7, with 12 bases in between. The CDR3 has 14 amino acids. Germline-derived CDR1 and CDR2 are SGHDT and YYEEEE. CDR3 loop: CASSLGGNGEKLFF. CDR3 sequence (DNA): TGTGCCAGCAGCTTAGGAGGAAATGGTGAAAAACTGTTTTTT.

The chain recombines TRBV7-8 with TRBJ1-4, with D maybe TRBD1 (6 bases). The CDR3 runs to 15 residues. CDR1 SGHVS and CDR2 FQNEAQ come from the germline V gene. The germline V and J ends were trimmed by 5 bases and 7 bases, with 17 bases remaining between them. The CDR3 nucleotides read TGTGCCAGCAGCCCTGGGACATCAAAAGGTGAAAAACTGTTTTTT. It translates to CASSPGTSKGEKLFF. Full variable domain (outside the CDR3, taken from reference TRBV7-8 and TRBJ1-4): GAGVSQSPRYKVAKRGQDVALRCDPISGHVSLFWYQQALGQGPEFLTYFQNEAQLDKSGLPSDRFFAERPEGSVSTLKIQRTQQEDSAVYLCASSPGTSKGEKLFFGSGTQLSVL.

This chain uses TRBV18 with TRBJ2-2; the D gene is possibly TRBD1 (6 bases). V lost 4 bases to trimming and J lost 0 bases, with 15 bases between them. The CDR3 is 17 amino acids. Germline lookup yields CDR1 KGHSH and CDR2 LQKENI. For the CDR3, the DNA is TGTGCCAGCTCACAACACGCTACAGGGCCGAACACCGGGGAGCTGTTTTTT. It encodes CASSQHATGPNTGELFF.

The chain joins TRBV5-1 to TRBJ1-1; D call uncertain. In germline, CDR1 is SGHRS, CDR2 YFSETQ. Trimming removed 2 bases at V and 2 bases at J, with 7 bases between. The CDR3 is 13 residues long. The CDR3 region is CASSFSRNTEAFF. The CDR3 DNA reads TGCGCCAGCAGCTTTAGCCGAAACACTGAAGCTTTCTTT.

The chain employs TRBV7-3 and TRBJ2-6; D possibly corresponds to TRBD2 (7 bases). Germline values: CDR1 SGHTA, CDR2 FQGTGA. With 5 bases removed from V and 0 bases from J, the gap between germline ends came to 20 bases. The CDR3 covers 19 residues. CDR3 coding DNA: TGTGCCAGCAGCCCTCCATTCGGGGGGCAATTCTCTGGGGCCAACGTCCTGACTTTC. Protein: CASSPPFGGQFSGANVLTF.

J is TRBJ1-1 and V is TRBV28; 7 nucleotides align to TRBD1. Losses at the gene ends were 3 bases for V and 0 bases for J; bases not matched to a gene: 4. CDR3 length: 15 residues. Per the germline V gene, CDR1 is MDHEN and CDR2 is SYDVKM. CDR3 loop: CASSFTGTVNTEAFF. CDR3 in DNA: TGTGCCAGCAGTTTCACCGGGACAGTGAACACTGAAGCTTTCTTT.

Notes on this clone: Germline and junction disagree at one end, which may indicate a read error. The genes are TRBV13 and TRBJ1-6; 8 bases are shared with TRBD1. This CDR3 is 16 amino acids long. Germline loops: CDR1 PRHDT, CDR2 FYEKMQ (reference sequence). This chain's CDR3 is CASSLATGTGYSPLHF. The DNA of the CDR3 is TGTGCCAGCAGTTTAGCTACCGGGACAGGCTACTCACCCCTCCACTTT.

The chain is built from TRBV5-6 and TRBJ2-5, with TRBD2 identical over 8 bases. CDR3 size: 16 residues. Germline trimming cut 3 bases from V and 3 bases from J; bases unmatched to any gene: 10. Germline V gene data show CDR1 as SGHDT and CDR2 as YYEEEE. This chain's CDR3 is CASSWGPGLEEETQYF. The DNA for the CDR3 is TGTGCCAGCAGCTGGGGCCCGGGACTAGAGGAAGAGACCCAGTACTTC.

J is TRBJ2-5 and V is TRBV23-1, with D possibly matching TRBD1 (6 bases). TRBV23-1 is assigned to the ORF class and has an uncertain function. The CDR3 is 14 amino acids. V was clipped by 0 bases and J by 5 bases, with 10 bases between them. The CDR3 is CASSQSNRVETQYF. The CDR3 DNA reads TGCGCCAGCAGTCAATCGAACAGGGTCGAGACCCAGTACTTC.

Written as DNA, the CDR3 is TGCGCCAGCAGCCTGATAGGACAGGCTGCCACCGGGGAGCTGTTTTTT. Amino acid sequence: CASSLIGQAATGELFF. The gene calls are TRBV5-1 and TRBJ2-2, with 7 bases matching TRBD1. The CDR3 length is 16 residues. From germline, CDR1 is SGHRS and CDR2 YFSETQ. After removal of 4 bases from V and 4 bases from J, the junction contained 10 bases not matched to a gene.

The genes are TRBV18 and TRBJ1-5; D might be TRBD1 (6 bases). The CDR3 runs to 13 residues. V shed 3 bases and J shed 8 bases, with 11 bases lying between them. The germline V gene encodes CDR1 KGHSH and CDR2 LQKENI. CDR3 amino acids: CASSPDRNEPQHF. The DNA for the CDR3 is TGTGCCAGCTCACCTGACAGGAATGAGCCCCAGCATTTT.

Comments on this clone: This likely comes from a read error, as the CDR3 has no conserved phenylalanine or tryptophan at its end. The CDR3 sequence is CSVEFSAYEQYL. In DNA, the CDR3 is TGCAGCGTTGAGTTTAGCGCATACGAGCAGTACCTC. The rearrangement uses TRBV29-1 and TRBJ2-7; D may be TRBD2 (5 bases). There are 12 residues in the CDR3. The V gene lost 3 bases and the J gene lost 4 bases, with 10 bases spanning the gap. Germline CDR1 SQVTM, CDR2 ANQGSEA.

In this sample, this clone turned up a few times. Other DNA sequences from this sample encode an identical CDR3 as well. The chain links TRBV5-1 to TRBJ2-5; TRBD2 matches at 9 bases. J gave up 2 bases and V 4 bases, and 6 bases lay outside the gene matches. This CDR3 is built from 15 residues. Germline values: CDR1 SGHRS, CDR2 YFSETQ. This CDR3 reads CASSLSGSGQETQYF. The DNA for the CDR3 is TGCGCCAGCAGCCTTAGCGGGAGTGGTCAAGAGACCCAGTACTTC.